The entry below gives a single T cell receptor beta chain sequence along with its context. Only a few counts were recorded for this clone. Its target antigen remains unknown. No clone much larger than this one lies a single base away; base qualities are absent. In the prospective study, participants were about 18 to 100 years old, resided in 24 geographic areas of the United States, and were enrolled through a virtual design. To assign participants to cohorts, the prospective study relied on clinical history that participants themselves reported in a screening survey and a study questionnaire. Recovered participants in ImmuneRACE Cohort 3 were defined by two consecutive negative NP/OP PCR tests, clearance by a healthcare professional, or resolution of symptoms. Mobile phlebotomists in the prospective study collected whole blood, serum and a nasopharyngeal or oropharyngeal swab from every participant. Prospective study participants could optionally give additional blood draws and questionnaires over an approximately 2-month period. Prospective study blood samples were shipped either frozen or at room temperature before DNA extraction.

These data come from a study of blood T cell repertoires in COVID-19 (TCRdb year 2020). For the study in its entirety: The collaborator samples originated in the United States, Italy and Spain and spanned the acute and convalescent phases of COVID-19. The prospective study material was composed of cDNA or gDNA derived from T cells, B-cell-depleted T cells, or PBMCs. Deeply sampled blood TCRbeta repertoires from subjects exposed to, actively infected with, or recovered from COVID-19 were included in the dataset. A freely available public database, intended as a resource for researchers studying the immune response to SARS-CoV-2, is where the repertoires were released. Samples came from the ongoing ImmuneRACE study (first 160 participants) plus 1,254 subjects from 6 global collaborators. A de-identified subject ID, COVID-19 status, age in years and sex were almost always included in the sample metadata. HLA class I and class II types, where available, came from metadata supplied by the sample provider rather than from assay-based typing.

The immunoSEQ Assay, a bias-controlled multiplex PCR, was used to amplify TCRbeta CDR3 regions from genomic DNA. On the study's bioinformatics: Within the assay, amplification of reference gene primers was used to estimate how many nucleated cells each sample contained. To quantify the absolute abundance of each unique TCRbeta CDR3 rearrangement, sequence reads were collapsed and filtered. For each sample, productive Simpson clonality was calculated by taking the square root of Simpson's diversity index across productive rearrangements. Entries here come from immuneACCESS through TCRdb and include only in-frame sequences with V and J called. Some clones fail to appear in such tables; in the studies checked, an unresolved V gene covers under half of the shortfall, and the cause of the remainder is unknown. That table supplies the V and J calls and clone size; D and trimming were determined from the DNA. This sample holds 250,000 to 350,000 clones; over 75% were observed only once. The top ten clones comprise approximately 1% of the sample.

Broad study findings and their caveats: The quantity of clinical and demographic metadata differed by source and by participant and was supplied without curation.

The V and J ends are trimmed by 4 bases and 3 bases, leaving 10 bases between them. The germline V gene supplies CDR1 SGHTA and CDR2 FQGNSA. The CDR3 numbers 13 residues from cysteine through phenylalanine. The DNA shown is the 39-base CDR3, in frame from base 1. The source material was PBMCs or T cells enriched from blood (not recorded which). The V gene is TRBV7-2 and the J gene is TRBJ2-7; no D gene call is confident. This TCR was sampled from a woman between 25 and 40 years old who had recovered from COVID-19. The CDR3 corresponds to CASSSRRSYEQYF. The DNA is as follows: TGTGCCAGCAGCTCCCGACGGAGCTACGAGCAGTACTTC.